This T cell receptor (beta chain) appears in the sequencing data of a study of OX40 agonist ivuxolimab in advanced cancers. Overall study: Patients received the agonistic anti-OX40 (CD134) antibody ivuxolimab. Patients undergoing dose escalation presented with hepatocellular carcinoma, melanoma, renal cell or head and neck cancer. Of the participants, under 50% had some prior anti-PD-1, anti-PD-L1 or anti-CTLA-4 therapy, which was allowed.

With respect to this clone: Its antigen is not identified.

Only in-frame clones appear in the TCRdb table, and some are missing; sequencing was by immunoSEQ multiplex PCR. The data contain 40,000 to 55,000 clones, 75% to 85% of them seen just once; the ten biggest clones take up about 2%. Germline CDR1 is SNHLY and CDR2 is FYNNEI. V lost 3 bases and J 0 bases, leaving 7 bases between the germline ends. This CDR3 is built from 14 residues. The study, taken as a whole, reports: The work left the antigen specificity of expanded peripheral T cells undetermined.

The sequenced sample was CD4+ or CD8+ T cells sorted from blood, obtained in a trial of the OX40 agonist ivuxolimab. The chain recombines TRBV2 with TRBJ2-3; D gene uncertain. The sequence derives from an adult with an advanced solid tumor such as melanoma, head and neck, liver or kidney cancer. CDR3 region: CASSDRVSTDTQYF. For the CDR3, the DNA is TGTGCCAGCAGTGATCGGGTTAGCACAGATACGCAGTATTTT.